Given below is one T cell receptor (beta chain) in context. Its target is not known. CDR3 length equals 16 residues. Deletions cut 3 bases from V and 1 base from J, with 13 bases between. CDR1 and CDR2 (germline): KGHSH, LQKENI. The source of the sample is a study of OX40 agonist ivuxolimab in advanced cancers. The wider study: The drug used for patients, ivuxolimab, was an agonistic anti-OX40 (CD134) antibody. Patients received intravenous ivuxolimab every 2 weeks at 0.01 to 10 mg/kg. A history of anti-PD-1, anti-PD-L1 or anti-CTLA-4 therapy was acceptable, and more than 30% had some. General study points: Fewer expanded clones were found on average in CD4+ than in CD8+ T cells.

Measured with immunoSEQ multiplex PCR; TCRdb has only the in-frame clones, and not every one. Of about 69,000 clones in the sample, about 85% were seen once. The source material was CD4+ or CD8+ T cells sorted from blood, sampled in a trial of the OX40 agonist ivuxolimab. The origin of this receptor is an adult with an advanced solid tumor such as melanoma, head and neck, liver or kidney cancer. The chain recombines TRBV18 with TRBJ2-1; tentatively, D is TRBD1 (6 bases). In nucleotides, the CDR3 is TGTGCCAGCTCACCCAGACAGGACCCTTCCTACAATGAGCAGTTCTTC. This codes for CASSPRQDPSYNEQFF.